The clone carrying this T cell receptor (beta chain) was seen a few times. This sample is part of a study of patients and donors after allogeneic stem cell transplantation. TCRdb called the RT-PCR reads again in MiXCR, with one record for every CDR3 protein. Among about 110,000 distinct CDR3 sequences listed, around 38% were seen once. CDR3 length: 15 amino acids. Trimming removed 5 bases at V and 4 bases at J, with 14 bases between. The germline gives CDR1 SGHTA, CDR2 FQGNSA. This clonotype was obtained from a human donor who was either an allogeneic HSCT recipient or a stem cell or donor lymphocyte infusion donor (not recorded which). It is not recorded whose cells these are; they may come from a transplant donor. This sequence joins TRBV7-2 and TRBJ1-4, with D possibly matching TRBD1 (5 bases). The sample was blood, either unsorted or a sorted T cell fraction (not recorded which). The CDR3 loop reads CASSLVRGLNEKLFF. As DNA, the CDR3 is TGTGCCAGCAGCCTAGTTAGGGGACTTAATGAAAAACTGTTTTTT.